The 29 T cell receptor beta chains below all came from one sample that was sequenced in a study of identical twins (dated by TCRdb to between 2015 and 2016). Library preparation employed 5' RACE. TCRdb shows the sequencer as Illumina HiSeq 2000. The raw public reads went through TCRdb reprocessing: fastp at Q25, MiXCR clone calling, in-frame beta chains kept. Each CDR3 protein appears once, grouped with its most common genes and DNA. This sample gives 700,000 or so distinct CDR3 sequences in total; 21% of them show up just once. The top ten constitute approximately 4.3% of the sample. This sample also appeared in a second study, on T cells expressing NK-cell markers.

Sequencing was carried out using PBMCs. The receptors originated from a woman in her late teens or twenties in good health.

V gene TRBV7-8 combines with J gene TRBJ2-4; tentatively, D is TRBD1 (6 bases). Per germline, CDR1 SGHVS and CDR2 FQNEAQ. The CDR3 loop spans 18 amino acids. The V end lost 5 bases, the J end lost 2 bases, and 22 bases lay between the germline ends. The CDR3 coding sequence is TGTGCCAGCAGCCGCGACCCCCAACAGGGTTGGACCAAAAACATTCAGTACTTC. Protein product: CASSRDPQQGWTKNIQYF.

The chain links TRBV9 to TRBJ2-5; TRBD2 matches at 10 bases. Per the germline V gene, CDR1 is SGDLS and CDR2 is YYNGEE. Germline trimming cut 3 bases from V and 8 bases from J; bases unmatched to any gene: 7. This CDR3 has 14 amino acids. CDR3 in DNA: TGTGCCAGCAGCGGACCTAGCGGGAGAGGAACCCAGTACTTC. This encodes CASSGPSGRGTQYF.

DNA for the CDR3: TGCAGTGCTAGTCCCGACAGGGAGTATGGCTACACCTTC. Translating gives CSASPDREYGYTF. The V gene is TRBV20-1, the J gene TRBJ1-2; 7 bases agree with TRBD1. Germline loops: CDR1 DFQATT, CDR2 SNEGSKA (reference sequence). The length of the CDR3 is 13 residues. Losses at the gene ends were 3 bases for V and 5 bases for J; bases not matched to a gene: 6.

The chain links TRBV2 to TRBJ2-3; 7 bases are a match to TRBD2. The junction had 16 bases not matched to a gene; V was cut back by 10 bases and J by 6 bases. The CDR3 is 15 amino acids. Per germline, CDR1 SNHLY and CDR2 FYNNEI. CDR3 DNA: TGTGCCACAACTGCGGGGCTAGCGGTCCAGGATACGCAGTATTTT. It specifies CATTAGLAVQDTQYF.

The chain couples TRBV6-2 or TRBV6-3 to TRBJ2-1; D gene unclear. V dropped 7 bases and J dropped 2 bases, with 9 bases sitting between them. Germline V gives CDR1 MNHEY, CDR2 SVGEGT. The length of the CDR3 is 13 residues. CDR3 in DNA: TGTGCCAGCATCGACTCCCCCTACAATGAGCAGTTCTTC. It specifies CASIDSPYNEQFF.

The chain has TRBV7-2 and TRBJ2-1; tentative D call: TRBD2 (6 bases). Germline V gene sequence: CDR1 SGHTA, CDR2 FQGNSA. Trimming left V 3 bases short and J 7 bases short, with 13 bases between. The CDR3 length is 14 residues. CDR3 loop: CASSFGGVDNEQFF. As DNA, the CDR3 is TGTGCCAGCAGCTTTGGCGGGGTGGATAATGAGCAGTTCTTC.

The table lists this clonotype with a few counts. This chain joins TRBV6-4 and TRBJ2-1, with D possibly TRBD2 on 5 matching bases. Trimming took 5 bases from V and 0 from J, leaving 14 bases between them. This CDR3 has 16 residues. Per germline, CDR1 MRHNA and CDR2 SNTAGT. This CDR3 reads CASSPRGFSSYNEQFF. For the CDR3, the DNA is TGTGCCAGCAGTCCTCGGGGATTTAGCTCCTACAATGAGCAGTTCTTC.

The sample holds a few counts of this clonotype. The rearrangement links TRBV12-3 or TRBV12-4 to TRBJ2-2; no reliable D call. The CDR3 runs to 11 residues. Trimming cost V 6 bases and J 8 bases, with 7 bases left between them. The CDR3 DNA follows: TGTGCCAGCAGCTTGCTGGGGGAGCTGTTTTTT. Its translation: CASSLLGELFF.

This chain joins TRBV12-3 or TRBV12-4 and TRBJ2-7; 9 bases fit TRBD2. The V gene end was trimmed by 3 bases and the J gene end by 1 base; junction bases not matched to a gene: 7. This CDR3 has 16 residues. CDR3 residues: CASSFSSGNGSYEQYF. The CDR3 DNA sequence: TGTGCCAGCAGTTTCTCTAGCGGGAATGGATCCTACGAGCAGTACTTC.

In its sample, this clonotype was seen many times. The rearrangement joins TRBV20-1 to TRBJ1-1, with D hard to call. Trimming left V 4 bases short and J 1 base short, with 10 bases between. Per germline, CDR1 DFQATT and CDR2 SNEGSKA (reference sequence). The CDR3 has 13 amino acids. In DNA form, the CDR3 reads TGCAGTGCTATCAAAGCAACGAACACTGAAGCTTTCTTT. It specifies CSAIKATNTEAFF.

This clonotype was seen repeatedly, ten times or more. V is TRBV6-2 or TRBV6-3 and J is TRBJ1-5; 7 nucleotides agree with TRBD1. Germline assignment: CDR1 MNHEY and CDR2 SVGEGT. The V gene end was trimmed by 6 bases and the J gene end by 3 bases; junction bases not matched to a gene: 5. This CDR3 contains 14 residues. CDR3 loop: CASRTRGVNQPQHF. CDR3 in DNA: TGTGCCAGCAGAACCAGGGGGGTCAATCAGCCCCAGCATTTT.

This clonotype showed up just a few times. This rearrangement joins TRBV4-3 to TRBJ1-2; 9 bases line up with TRBD1. V lost 4 bases, J lost 2 bases, and 5 bases stayed unmatched. The CDR3 runs 15 residues. Germline V gene sequence: CDR1 LGHNA, CDR2 YSLEER. CDR3 in amino acids: CASSPTTGGNYGYTF. The CDR3 coding sequence is TGCGCCAGCAGCCCTACCACAGGGGGCAACTATGGCTACACCTTC.

A few counts support this clonotype. The rearrangement joins TRBV6-5 to TRBJ1-6; D is possibly TRBD1 (5 bases). This CDR3 is 16 amino acids long. V was clipped by 2 bases and J by 7 bases, with 15 bases between them. CDR1 is MNHEY, CDR2 SVGAGI, per germline. CDR3 coding DNA: TGTGCCAGCAGTTACGGGGCAGCCGCCGAAAATTCACCCCTCCACTTT. Protein sequence: CASSYGAAAENSPLHF.

The CDR3 DNA reads as TGTGCCAGCAGCTTACTAGCCCACGATACGCAGTATTTT. Translation: CASSLLAHDTQYF. The chain couples TRBV7-8 to TRBJ2-3; possibly TRBD2 for D (5 bases). Deletions cut 2 bases from V and 6 bases from J, with 9 bases between. The CDR3 sequence is 13 residues long. Germline V CDR1 and CDR2: SGHVS, FQNEAQ.

There are a few counts of this clonotype. This chain links TRBV12-3 or TRBV12-4 with TRBJ2-5, with a weak D call TRBD2 (7 bases). The V end was cut by 3 bases, the J end by 7 bases, with 15 bases between. The CDR3 has 14 amino acids. The CDR3 sequence: CASSLGGPGATQYF. Here the CDR3 DNA reads TGTGCCAGCAGTTTGGGGGGGCCCGGAGCGACCCAGTACTTC.

This clonotype was observed a few times. This chain uses TRBV9 with TRBJ1-3; no clear D gene. The CDR3 runs to 16 residues. Germline CDR1 SGDLS, CDR2 YYNGEE. V shed 0 bases and J shed 0 bases, with 10 bases lying between them. CDR3 protein: CASSVEGRPSGNTIYF. CDR3 bases: TGTGCCAGCAGCGTAGAGGGCAGACCCTCTGGAAACACCATATATTTT.

This clonotype turned up a few times. J is TRBJ2-1 and V is TRBV10-3, with 8 bases matching TRBD2. CDR3 size: 16 residues. Germline V gene sequence: CDR1 ENHRY, CDR2 SYGVKD. The V and J ends lost 4 bases and 4 bases, in that order; junction bases with no gene match: 9. The CDR3 region is CAISALAGGLYNEQFF. The CDR3 DNA reads as TGTGCCATCAGTGCTCTCGCGGGGGGCCTATACAATGAGCAGTTCTTC.

This clonotype turned up a few times. The rearrangement links TRBV12-3 or TRBV12-4 to TRBJ2-7; possible D gene TRBD2, 5 bases. The CDR3 covers 12 residues. Trimming removed 4 bases from V and 7 bases from J, with 11 bases in between. Here the CDR3 reads CASSSIGKEQYF. In DNA form, the CDR3 reads TGTGCCAGCAGTTCTATCGGGAAAGAGCAGTACTTC.

The genes are TRBV7-8 and TRBJ2-7, with 11 bases lining up with TRBD2. CDR3 length equals 16 residues. The V segment lost 5 bases and the J segment 4 bases; nucleotides outside the gene matches: 10. From germline, CDR1 is SGHVS and CDR2 FQNEAQ. As DNA, the CDR3 is TGTGCCAGCAGCCAGACTAGCGGGATGCCTTTTTACGAGCAGTACTTC. Translation: CASSQTSGMPFYEQYF.

This clonotype occurred a few times. The chain is built from TRBV12-3 or TRBV12-4 and TRBJ2-1; D is unresolved. V was pared by 5 bases and J by 9 bases, with 11 bases between. This CDR3 spans 12 amino acids. CDR3 sequence reads: CASSPPQGEQFF. The CDR3 nucleotides read TGTGCCAGCAGTCCCCCCCAAGGTGAGCAGTTCTTC.

This sequence joins TRBV10-1 and TRBJ2-4; a possible D gene is TRBD1 (5 bases). V was shortened by 9 bases and J by 6 bases, with 15 bases between the two germline ends. The CDR3 spans 13 residues. CDR1 is WNHNN, CDR2 SYGVQD, per germline (reference sequence). The DNA for the CDR3 is TGCGCCAGACCCGGACACCCGGGAAACATTCAGTACTTC. Amino acid sequence: CARPGHPGNIQYF.

This clonotype was seen repeatedly, ten times or more. The chain carries TRBV20-1 and TRBJ1-2; D perhaps matches TRBD1 (5 bases). Trimming stripped 3 bases from V and 4 bases from J, with 9 bases between. CDR1 DFQATT and CDR2 SNEGSKA come from the germline V gene (reference sequence). The CDR3 is 12 residues long. The CDR3 protein is CSASLTVYGYTF. The DNA for the CDR3 is TGCAGTGCTAGCTTGACAGTCTATGGCTACACCTTC.

The chain carries TRBV6-1 and TRBJ2-7; 9 bases are a match to TRBD2. Losses at the gene ends were 2 bases for V and 4 bases for J; bases not matched to a gene: 12. The germline CDR1 and CDR2 sequences are MNHNS and SASEGT. This CDR3 spans 17 amino acids. The DNA for the CDR3 is TGTGCCAGCAGTGAATATTTTCGACCGGGACTAGCTTACGAGCAGTACTTC. Amino acids: CASSEYFRPGLAYEQYF.

This clonotype has just a few counts. This chain connects TRBV9 to TRBJ1-2, with D uncertain. This CDR3 comprises 14 residues. CDR1 and CDR2 (germline): SGDLS, YYNGEE. Trimming removed 3 bases from V and 8 bases from J, with 17 bases in between. CDR3 nucleotides: TGTGCCAGCAGCGGCCGGGCCAACTTTTTAGGCTACACCTTC. It encodes CASSGRANFLGYTF.

There are many counts of this clonotype. The chain recombines TRBV29-1 with TRBJ2-3; D not certain. The germline CDR1 and CDR2 sequences are SQVTM and ANQGSEA. CDR3 length equals 13 residues. CDR3: CSFVPPGTDTQYF. The DNA of the CDR3 is TGCTCTTTCGTCCCCCCGGGCACAGATACGCAGTATTTT.

J is TRBJ2-7 and V is TRBV20-1, with TRBD1 identical over 7 bases. The germline CDR1 and CDR2 sequences are DFQATT and SNEGSKA (reference sequence). Trimming at V came to 4 bases and at J to 2 bases, leaving 8 bases not matched to a gene. The CDR3 has 14 amino acids. The CDR3 DNA reads as TGCAGTGCTAACCTCCCTGGACAGGCCTACGAGCAGTACTTC. Translating it yields CSANLPGQAYEQYF.

The J gene is TRBJ1-5, the V gene TRBV7-6; no clear D. With 4 bases removed from V and 4 bases from J, the gap between germline ends came to 8 bases. Germline V CDR1 and CDR2: SGHVS, FNYEAQ. The CDR3 runs 13 residues. The CDR3 spells CASSSTQNQPQHF. The CDR3 DNA follows: TGTGCCAGCAGCTCGACTCAGAATCAGCCCCAGCATTTT.

A few counts support this clonotype. The chain combines TRBV20-1 with TRBJ2-7; no clear D gene. This CDR3 contains 14 residues. The V gene lost 3 bases and the J gene lost 6 bases, with 18 bases spanning the gap. Germline CDR1 is DFQATT and CDR2 is SNEGSKA (reference sequence). For the CDR3, the DNA is TGCAGTGCTAGGGTGAGAGCGTACGATATCGAGCAGTACTTC. Protein: CSARVRAYDIEQYF.

The chain carries TRBV5-1 and TRBJ2-1; TRBD1 matches at 8 bases. This CDR3 is built from 14 residues. Germline V CDR1 and CDR2: SGHRS, YFSETQ. J gave up 7 bases and V 0 bases, and 3 bases lay outside the gene matches. The CDR3, as DNA: TGCGCCAGCAGCTTGGACAGGGGGGAAAATGAGCAGTTCTTC. This translates into CASSLDRGENEQFF.